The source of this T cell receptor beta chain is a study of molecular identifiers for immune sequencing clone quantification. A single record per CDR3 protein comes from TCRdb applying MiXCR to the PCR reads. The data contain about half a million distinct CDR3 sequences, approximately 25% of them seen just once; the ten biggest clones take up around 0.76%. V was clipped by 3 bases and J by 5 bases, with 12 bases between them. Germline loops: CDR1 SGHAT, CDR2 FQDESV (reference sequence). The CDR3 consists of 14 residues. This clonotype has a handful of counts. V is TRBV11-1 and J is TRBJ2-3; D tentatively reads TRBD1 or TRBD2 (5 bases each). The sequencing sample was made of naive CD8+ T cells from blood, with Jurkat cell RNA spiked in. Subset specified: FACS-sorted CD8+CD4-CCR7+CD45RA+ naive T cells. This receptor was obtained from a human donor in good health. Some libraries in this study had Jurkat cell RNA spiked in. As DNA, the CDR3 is TGTGCCAGCAGCTTCGGGGACCTAGGAGATACGCAGTATTTT. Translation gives CASSFGDLGDTQYF.